This T cell receptor beta chain emerged from a study of T-cell memory formation after mild COVID-19. Whole-study findings and limits: Researchers found some responding clones in pre-infection memory, a sign that cross-reactive memory joined.

This CDR3 contains 15 residues. The germline CDR1 and CDR2 sequences are SGDLS and YYNGEE. Trimming stripped 3 bases from V and 5 bases from J, with 16 bases between. TCRdb analysed the 5' RACE reads with MiXCR anew, one entry per CDR3 protein. This sample has approximately 100,000 distinct CDR3 sequences, with 25% found just once. This clonotype was observed a handful of times. Its antigen remains unidentified. This clonotype was obtained from a man between 18 and 35 years old who had mild COVID-19 (a few samples of this study predate the infection). Cell type and time point are not known. V and J are TRBV9 and TRBJ2-3, with a tentative D call TRBD1 (6 bases). The material sequenced was PBMCs or a T cell subset sorted from them (not recorded which). The CDR3 sequence is CASSAPGRGKDTQYF. CDR3 coding DNA: TGTGCCAGCAGCGCCCCAGGCAGGGGTAAAGATACGCAGTATTTT.